This T cell receptor (beta chain) was obtained from a study of cytomegalovirus exposure and HLA in healthy donors. Study-level points and caveats: A later analysis by the authors found several of the most significant clusters apparently linked to common viral pathogens.

PCR primers comprised 60 Vbeta and 13 Jbeta primers. Produced via immunoSEQ multiplex PCR; TCRdb's table is partial and in-frame only. Here the sample spans under 250,000 clones, around 77% being singletons. As concerns this clone: Its matching antigen is unknown.

The V gene's germline CDR1 is SGHRS and CDR2 YFSETQ. V lost 2 bases, J lost 4 bases, and 9 bases lay in between. The CDR3 consists of 13 residues. Sequences were obtained from PBMCs. This receptor was obtained from a woman aged 25-40 years in good health and CMV-seronegative. The genes are TRBV5-1 and TRBJ1-1; TRBD1 is a possible D gene (5 bases). The CDR3 nucleotides read TGCGCCAGCAGCTTCGCGGGGGGCACTGAAGCTTTCTTT. Protein product: CASSFAGGTEAFF.